This section outlines one T cell receptor beta chain sequence together with its context. Its antigen has not been determined. No qualities accompany the bases; no much larger clone lies one base away. CDR1 and CDR2 are drawn from the germline V gene: SGHTA, FQGNSA. Trimming costs V 5 bases and J 7 bases, and their ends lie 12 bases apart. From the cysteine through the phenylalanine, the CDR3 covers 13 amino acids. The entry retains the CDR3 DNA only, 39 bases that are in frame from base 1. Samples from volunteer blood donors who had recovered from COVID-19 were contributed by a second Seattle source. Collaborating institutions collected whole blood in K2EDTA tubes following their own protocols. Collaborator samples were shipped for TCRbeta analysis as frozen whole blood, isolated PBMCs, or DNA extracted from either sample type. This sample stems from a study of blood T cell repertoires in COVID-19 (dated by TCRdb to the early 2020s). Regarding the study in general: The collaborator samples originated in the United States, Italy and Spain and spanned the acute and convalescent phases of COVID-19. The material from the prospective study consisted of cDNA or gDNA derived from T cells, B-cell-depleted T cells, or PBMCs. Subjects who had been exposed to COVID-19, were actively infected with it, or had recovered from it provided the deeply sampled blood TCRbeta repertoires that made up the dataset. The repertoires were released in a freely available public database meant as a resource for research on the immune response to SARS-CoV-2. Samples came from the ongoing ImmuneRACE study (first 160 participants) plus 1,254 subjects from 6 global collaborators. The sample metadata nearly always contained a de-identified subject ID, COVID-19 status, age in years and sex. Where HLA class I and class II types were available, the types were taken from metadata supplied by the sample provider, not from assay-based typing. On the study overall, not on this receptor specifically: Clinical and demographic metadata were provided uncurated, with the amount varying by source and participant.

TCRbeta CDR3 regions were amplified from genomic DNA using the immunoSEQ Assay, a bias-controlled multiplex PCR. The published analysis was carried out like this. Nucleated cell counts per sample were estimated from amplification of reference gene primers within the assay. To quantify the absolute abundance of each unique TCRbeta CDR3 rearrangement, sequence reads were collapsed and filtered. For each sample, productive Simpson clonality was calculated as the square root of Simpson's diversity index over productive rearrangements. What TCRdb holds here is the immuneACCESS table cut down to in-frame rearrangements. Part of the clones is not present; checked against another copy, under half of the missing clones reflect an unresolved V gene, and the others are unexplained. The V and J calls and clone size come from that table; D and trimming were worked out from the DNA. The sample records about 230,000 clones, about 79% of which are singletons. The ten most abundant clones make up 2% to 2.5% of the sample.

The rearranged segments are TRBV7-2 and TRBJ1-5; a weak D assignment points to TRBD1 (6 bases agree). The clonotype was recovered from a man in his forties who had recovered from COVID-19. The sequenced material came from peripheral blood. This receptor carries the CDR3 CASSKDSHQPQHF. The DNA is TGTGCCAGCAGCAAGGACAGTCACCAGCCCCAGCATTTT. Where the CDR3 stops, the reference TRBV7-2 and TRBJ1-5 genes take over; the full variable domain is GAGVSQSPSNKVTEKGKDVELRCDPISGHTALYWYRQSLGQGLEFLIYFQGNSAPDKSGLPSDRFSAERTGGSVSTLTIQRTQQEDSAVYLCASSKDSHQPQHFGDGTRLSIL.